This entry lists 30 T cell receptor beta chains sequenced from one sample in a study of CD8 T cells in Susac syndrome (dated by TCRdb to between 2019 and 2020). Libraries were constructed by the immunoSEQ multiplex PCR assay. RNA was extracted with the RNeasy kit and roughly 0.45 to 1 ug was reverse transcribed using random hexamers. TCRdb took the public reads, trimmed them with fastp at Q25, ran MiXCR for clone calling and kept in-frame beta chains. Each CDR3 protein gets just one entry, which takes the most common genes and DNA from the rows behind it. This sample is represented by about 50,000 distinct CDR3 sequences; 93% of them were singletons. About 0.51% of the sample is taken by the ten largest. Material for sequencing was CD8+ T cells from PBMCs. The source is a human donor with multiple sclerosis.

This chain uses TRBV6-6 with TRBJ1-1; TRBD1 aligns across 7 bases. The CDR3 length is 13 residues. Germline CDR1 is MNHNY and CDR2 is SVGAGI (reference sequence). J lost 1 base, V lost 6 bases, and 2 bases had no gene match. CDR3 sequence: CASSWTGNTEAFF. The CDR3, as DNA: TGTGCCAGCAGCTGGACAGGGAACACTGAAGCTTTCTTT.

This rearrangement joins TRBV6-1 to TRBJ2-3, with 14 positions matching TRBD2. J lost 6 bases, V lost 7 bases, and 6 bases had no gene match. Germline V gives CDR1 MNHNS, CDR2 SASEGT. This CDR3 region has 15 residues. The chain's CDR3 is CASTGTSGGSDTQYF. The CDR3 DNA reads TGTGCCAGCACTGGGACTAGCGGGGGAAGTGATACGCAGTATTTT.

V gene TRBV6-2 or TRBV6-3 combines with J gene TRBJ2-1; no firm D call. Germline assignment: CDR1 MNHEY and CDR2 SVGEGT. CDR3 length: 16 residues. Trimming removed 0 bases from V and 4 bases from J, with 13 bases in between. The CDR3 nucleotides are TGTGCCAGCAGTTACTCGTCGTGGACCAAATACAATGAGCAGTTCTTC. It yields the protein CASSYSSWTKYNEQFF.

V gene TRBV6-2 or TRBV6-3 combines with J gene TRBJ2-7; D is undetermined. The germline V and J ends were trimmed by 2 bases and 3 bases, with 8 bases remaining between them. There are 13 residues in the CDR3. From germline, CDR1 is MNHEY and CDR2 SVGEGT. The CDR3 coding sequence is TGTGCCAGCAGTTACACCACAGTCTACGAGCAGTACTTC. As protein: CASSYTTVYEQYF.

The CDR3 nucleotides are TGTGCCAGCAGCGACAGCTCCTCTGGAAACACCATATATTTT. Protein sequence: CASSDSSSGNTIYF. The rearrangement uses TRBV7-9 and TRBJ1-3, with D possibly matching TRBD1 (5 bases). Trimming took 5 bases from V and 0 from J, leaving 8 bases between them. The CDR3 sequence is 14 residues long. The V gene's germline CDR1 is SEHNR and CDR2 FQNEAQ (reference sequence).

In this sample, this clonotype turned up a few times. This rearrangement joins TRBV5-1 to TRBJ2-7; possible D gene TRBD2, 5 bases. Trimming removed 5 bases from V and 0 bases from J, with 6 bases in between. This CDR3 is built from 12 residues. Germline loops: CDR1 SGHRS, CDR2 YFSETQ. CDR3 amino acids: CASSLASYEQYF. The CDR3 region has the DNA TGCGCCAGCAGTCTAGCCTCCTACGAGCAGTACTTC.

A word on this clonotype: No DNA is shown, since the ends of the CDR3 on it are uncertain; the CDR3 is the one TCRdb lists. This chain connects TRBV6-5 to TRBJ2-7; TRBD2, the D gene given by the table, was not confirmed from the DNA. Germline V gene sequence: CDR1 MNHEY, CDR2 SVGAGI. The CDR3 sequence runs 17 residues, both termini included. CDR3 in amino acids: CASSYVGPPGLANEQYF.

This chain uses TRBV13 with TRBJ2-7, with D tentatively TRBD1 or TRBD2 (6 bases each). The germline V and J ends were trimmed by 4 bases and 6 bases, with 22 bases remaining between them. CDR1 is PRHDT and CDR2 is FYEKMQ in the germline V gene (reference sequence). The CDR3 is made up of 16 amino acids. CDR3 nucleotide sequence: TGTGCCAGCAGCTCTGAGCTACAGGGAGGTGACCCCGAGCAGTACTTC. This encodes CASSSELQGGDPEQYF. Using reference TRBV13 and TRBJ2-7 for the parts outside the CDR3, the full variable domain is AAGVIQSPRHLIKEKRETATLKCYPIPRHDTVYWYQQGPGQDPQFLISFYEKMQSDKGSIPDRFSAQQFSDYHSELNMSSLELGDSALYFCASSSELQGGDPEQYFGPGTRLTVT.

The chain uses TRBV7-9 and TRBJ1-4, with D unresolved. The V gene's germline CDR1 is SEHNR and CDR2 FQNEAQ (reference sequence). Trimming left V 5 bases short and J 4 bases short, with 2 bases between. This CDR3 spans 11 amino acids. The CDR3 bases are TGTGCCAGCAGCGGTAATGAAAAACTGTTTTTT. It encodes CASSGNEKLFF. Full variable domain (outside the CDR3, taken from reference TRBV7-9 and TRBJ1-4): DTGVSQNPRHKITKRGQNVTFRCDPISEHNRLYWYRQTLGQGPEFLTYFQNEAQLEKSRLLSDRFSAERPKGSFSTLEIQRTEQGDSAMYLCASSGNEKLFFGSGTQLSVL.

The chain uses TRBV7-2 and TRBJ1-5; 11 positions match TRBD1. V was pared by 0 bases and J by 4 bases, with 5 bases of the junction left unmatched. CDR1 SGHTA and CDR2 FQGNSA come from the germline V gene. The CDR3 contains 17 residues. The CDR3 DNA sequence: TGTGCCAGCAGCTTAGCGCTCGGGACAGGGGGTAATCAGCCCCAGCATTTT. Translated, it gives CASSLALGTGGNQPQHF.

This chain uses TRBV5-6 with TRBJ2-6; 7 nucleotides agree with TRBD2. With V trimmed by 5 bases and J by 2 bases, 7 bases remained unmatched. In germline, CDR1 is SGHDT, CDR2 YYEEEE. CDR3 length: 16 residues. The chain's CDR3 is CASRGGTGTGANVLTF. CDR3 DNA sequence: TGTGCCAGCAGGGGAGGGACCGGAACTGGGGCCAACGTCCTGACTTTC. The variable domain in full, with the rest retrieved from reference TRBV5-6 and TRBJ2-6, is DAGVTQSPTHLIKTRGQQVTLRCSPKSGHDTVSWYQQALGQGPQFIFQYYEEEERQRGNFPDRFSGHQFPNYSSELNVNALLLGDSALYLCASRGGTGTGANVLTFGAGSRLTVL.

This chain uses TRBV7-6 with TRBJ2-5; D call uncertain. Trimming removed 5 bases from V and 5 bases from J, with 12 bases in between. CDR1 and CDR2 from the germline V gene are SGHVS and FNYEAQ. This CDR3 comprises 13 residues. The CDR3 here is CASSNYIGETQYF. In DNA, the CDR3 is TGTGCCAGCAGCAATTATATTGGCGAGACCCAGTACTTC.

This chain uses TRBV6-2 or TRBV6-3 with TRBJ1-2, with D tentatively TRBD1 (5 bases). CDR1 MNHEY and CDR2 SVGEGT come from the germline V gene. Trimming left V 3 bases short and J 0 bases short, with 11 bases between. The CDR3 contains 15 residues. The CDR3 nucleotides read TGTGCCAGCAGTTATGGGGGGACTACTAACTATGGCTACACCTTC. It codes for CASSYGGTTNYGYTF.

The J gene is TRBJ1-3, the V gene TRBV4-1, with D hard to call. This CDR3 contains 15 residues. The V end lost 1 base, the J end lost 0 bases, and 7 bases lay between the germline ends. Germline values: CDR1 MGHRA, CDR2 YSYEKL. The CDR3 is CASSQVLDSGNTIYF. The CDR3 DNA reads TGCGCCAGCAGCCAAGTACTAGACTCTGGAAACACCATATATTTT.

The rearrangement uses TRBV3-1 and TRBJ2-5; a weak D match, TRBD1 (5 bases). This CDR3 spans 17 amino acids. Trimming left V 0 bases short and J 0 bases short, with 14 bases between. Germline-derived CDR1 and CDR2 are LGHDT and YNNKEL (reference sequence). CDR3 amino acids: CASSQDSNWGYQETQYF. The CDR3, as DNA: TGTGCCAGCAGCCAAGATAGTAACTGGGGCTACCAAGAGACCCAGTACTTC.

J is TRBJ2-7 and V is TRBV5-1; tentatively, D is TRBD1 or TRBD2 (5 bases each). CDR3 length equals 16 residues. Germline CDR1 and CDR2: SGHRS and YFSETQ. V was pared by 4 bases and J by 3 bases, with 20 bases between. In DNA, the CDR3 is TGCGCCAGCAGCCCATCCGGGACGGGGAATGACTACGAGCAGTACTTC. Its translation is CASSPSGTGNDYEQYF.

The chain is built from TRBV12-3 or TRBV12-4 and TRBJ1-5; D unclear. This CDR3 is 14 amino acids long. V lost 2 bases and J lost 7, with 12 bases in between. The chain's CDR3 is CASSLMSPQQPQHF. CDR3 bases: TGTGCCAGCAGTTTAATGAGCCCTCAGCAGCCCCAGCATTTT.

This chain uses TRBV15 with TRBJ1-6, with a tentative D call TRBD1 (5 bases). This CDR3 is 15 amino acids long. CDR1 and CDR2 (germline): LNHNV, YYDKDF (reference sequence). V was cut by 3 bases and J by 8 bases, with 14 bases left in between. The CDR3 is CATSRSETEYSPLHF. The CDR3 DNA reads as TGTGCCACCAGCAGGTCGGAGACAGAATATTCACCCCTCCACTTT.

This chain connects TRBV3-1 to TRBJ2-2, with D tentatively TRBD2 (5 bases). CDR1 and CDR2 (germline): LGHDT, YNNKEL (reference sequence). V was shortened by 8 bases and J by 7 bases, with 5 bases between the two germline ends. The CDR3 runs 10 residues. The CDR3 is CASGGGELFF. CDR3 DNA: TGTGCCAGCGGAGGCGGGGAGCTGTTTTTT. Using reference TRBV3-1 and TRBJ2-2 for the parts outside the CDR3, the full variable domain is DTAVSQTPKYLVTQMGNDKSIKCEQNLGHDTMYWYKQDSKKFLKIMFSYNNKELIINETVPNRFSPKSPDKAHLNLHINSLELGDSAVYFCASGGGELFFGEGSRLTVL.

The chain joins TRBV24-1 to TRBJ1-5; 9 nucleotides match TRBD1. V lost 9 bases, J lost 5 bases, and 1 base stayed unmatched. The length of the CDR3 is 12 residues. Germline V gives CDR1 KGHDR, CDR2 SFDVKD. This CDR3 reads CATGQGHQPQHF. The CDR3 nucleotides are TGTGCCACCGGACAGGGGCATCAGCCCCAGCATTTT.

The chain uses TRBV7-9 and TRBJ1-2; 8 bases align to TRBD1. The trim removed 5 bases at V and 0 bases at J, leaving 8 bases unmatched. Germline V gives CDR1 SEHNR, CDR2 FQNEAQ (reference sequence). This CDR3 comprises 16 residues. As DNA, the CDR3 is TGTGCCAGCAGCCCCCAGGGGGCCAAAGCTAACTATGGCTACACCTTC. It translates to CASSPQGAKANYGYTF.

J is TRBJ2-3 and V is TRBV27; D not resolved. CDR3 length equals 14 residues. Germline CDR1 reads MNHEY; CDR2 reads SMNVEV (reference sequence). V lost 4 bases and J lost 4, with 12 bases in between. CDR3 loop: CASSSLSAADTQYF. CDR3 in DNA: TGTGCCAGCAGTTCCCTCAGCGCGGCAGATACGCAGTATTTT.

V is TRBV7-9 and J is TRBJ2-7; D gene uncertain. Germline V gene lookup returns CDR1 SEHNR and CDR2 FQNEAQ (reference sequence). The CDR3 is 16 residues long. Trimming cost V 5 bases and J 0 bases, with 17 bases left between them. The CDR3 DNA is TGTGCCAGCAGCCTCCCCCGAAACATCAACTCCTACGAGCAGTACTTC. As protein: CASSLPRNINSYEQYF.

The chain joins TRBV9 to TRBJ2-2; possible D gene TRBD1, 6 bases. The germline CDR1 and CDR2 sequences are SGDLS and YYNGEE. Trimming removed 4 bases at V and 0 bases at J, with 13 bases between. CDR3 length: 16 amino acids. In nucleotides, the CDR3 is TGTGCCAGCAGCCACGAAGGGGGTTCGAACACCGGGGAGCTGTTTTTT. Translated: CASSHEGGSNTGELFF.

The chain is built from TRBV9 and TRBJ1-6; 10 bases are a match to TRBD1. The CDR3 totals 18 residues. CDR1 SGDLS and CDR2 YYNGEE come from the germline V gene. V shed 5 bases and J 10 bases; nucleotides not matched to a gene: 18. The CDR3 DNA reads as TGTGCCAGCAGTCCCGGGACAGGGGCGCGGAACTACTACTCACCCCTCCACTTT. This sequence encodes CASSPGTGARNYYSPLHF.

The chain joins TRBV30 to TRBJ2-2; TRBD2 is a possible D gene (6 bases). Germline values: CDR1 GTSNPN, CDR2 SVGIG (reference sequence). Trimming took 2 bases from V and 1 from J, leaving 8 bases between them. The CDR3 has 14 amino acids. Written as DNA, the CDR3 is TGTGCCTGGAGTATGGAGGGGAACACCGGGGAGCTGTTTTTT. Its protein product is CAWSMEGNTGELFF.

The chain couples TRBV30 to TRBJ2-7; unclear D gene. This CDR3 has 12 amino acids. Trimming pared 2 bases from V and 7 bases from J, leaving 12 bases between. Germline lookup yields CDR1 GTSNPN and CDR2 SVGIG (reference sequence). The CDR3 DNA sequence: TGTGCCTGGAGTCCCCCATCTCGTGAGCAGTACTTC. As protein: CAWSPPSREQYF.

V gene TRBV6-1 combines with J gene TRBJ2-1, with 12 bases that match TRBD2. There are 14 residues in the CDR3. The germline V gene has CDR1 MNHNS and CDR2 SASEGT. V dropped 6 bases and J dropped 7; count of bases not matched to a gene: 4. The CDR3 nucleotides are TGTGCCAGCAGCGGACTAGCGGGGTGGAATGAGCAGTTCTTC. It is translated as CASSGLAGWNEQFF.

The chain carries TRBV5-1 and TRBJ2-4; a weak D match, TRBD2 (6 bases). The CDR3 totals 15 residues. Germline CDR1 SGHRS, CDR2 YFSETQ. Trimming cost V 3 bases and J 9 bases, with 19 bases left between them. The CDR3 DNA follows: TGCGCCAGCAGCTACGGGGGACCTCAGGTGGGCATTCAGTACTTC. This gives the protein CASSYGGPQVGIQYF.

The chain recombines TRBV6-4 with TRBJ2-1; 12 nucleotides align to TRBD2. Germline CDR1 MRHNA, CDR2 SNTAGT. The V and J ends lost 2 bases and 8 bases, in that order; junction bases with no gene match: 4. The CDR3 is 15 amino acids. The CDR3 DNA is TGTGCCAGCAGTGACAAGGCTAGCGGGGGGGATGAGCAGTTCTTC. Translated: CASSDKASGGDEQFF.